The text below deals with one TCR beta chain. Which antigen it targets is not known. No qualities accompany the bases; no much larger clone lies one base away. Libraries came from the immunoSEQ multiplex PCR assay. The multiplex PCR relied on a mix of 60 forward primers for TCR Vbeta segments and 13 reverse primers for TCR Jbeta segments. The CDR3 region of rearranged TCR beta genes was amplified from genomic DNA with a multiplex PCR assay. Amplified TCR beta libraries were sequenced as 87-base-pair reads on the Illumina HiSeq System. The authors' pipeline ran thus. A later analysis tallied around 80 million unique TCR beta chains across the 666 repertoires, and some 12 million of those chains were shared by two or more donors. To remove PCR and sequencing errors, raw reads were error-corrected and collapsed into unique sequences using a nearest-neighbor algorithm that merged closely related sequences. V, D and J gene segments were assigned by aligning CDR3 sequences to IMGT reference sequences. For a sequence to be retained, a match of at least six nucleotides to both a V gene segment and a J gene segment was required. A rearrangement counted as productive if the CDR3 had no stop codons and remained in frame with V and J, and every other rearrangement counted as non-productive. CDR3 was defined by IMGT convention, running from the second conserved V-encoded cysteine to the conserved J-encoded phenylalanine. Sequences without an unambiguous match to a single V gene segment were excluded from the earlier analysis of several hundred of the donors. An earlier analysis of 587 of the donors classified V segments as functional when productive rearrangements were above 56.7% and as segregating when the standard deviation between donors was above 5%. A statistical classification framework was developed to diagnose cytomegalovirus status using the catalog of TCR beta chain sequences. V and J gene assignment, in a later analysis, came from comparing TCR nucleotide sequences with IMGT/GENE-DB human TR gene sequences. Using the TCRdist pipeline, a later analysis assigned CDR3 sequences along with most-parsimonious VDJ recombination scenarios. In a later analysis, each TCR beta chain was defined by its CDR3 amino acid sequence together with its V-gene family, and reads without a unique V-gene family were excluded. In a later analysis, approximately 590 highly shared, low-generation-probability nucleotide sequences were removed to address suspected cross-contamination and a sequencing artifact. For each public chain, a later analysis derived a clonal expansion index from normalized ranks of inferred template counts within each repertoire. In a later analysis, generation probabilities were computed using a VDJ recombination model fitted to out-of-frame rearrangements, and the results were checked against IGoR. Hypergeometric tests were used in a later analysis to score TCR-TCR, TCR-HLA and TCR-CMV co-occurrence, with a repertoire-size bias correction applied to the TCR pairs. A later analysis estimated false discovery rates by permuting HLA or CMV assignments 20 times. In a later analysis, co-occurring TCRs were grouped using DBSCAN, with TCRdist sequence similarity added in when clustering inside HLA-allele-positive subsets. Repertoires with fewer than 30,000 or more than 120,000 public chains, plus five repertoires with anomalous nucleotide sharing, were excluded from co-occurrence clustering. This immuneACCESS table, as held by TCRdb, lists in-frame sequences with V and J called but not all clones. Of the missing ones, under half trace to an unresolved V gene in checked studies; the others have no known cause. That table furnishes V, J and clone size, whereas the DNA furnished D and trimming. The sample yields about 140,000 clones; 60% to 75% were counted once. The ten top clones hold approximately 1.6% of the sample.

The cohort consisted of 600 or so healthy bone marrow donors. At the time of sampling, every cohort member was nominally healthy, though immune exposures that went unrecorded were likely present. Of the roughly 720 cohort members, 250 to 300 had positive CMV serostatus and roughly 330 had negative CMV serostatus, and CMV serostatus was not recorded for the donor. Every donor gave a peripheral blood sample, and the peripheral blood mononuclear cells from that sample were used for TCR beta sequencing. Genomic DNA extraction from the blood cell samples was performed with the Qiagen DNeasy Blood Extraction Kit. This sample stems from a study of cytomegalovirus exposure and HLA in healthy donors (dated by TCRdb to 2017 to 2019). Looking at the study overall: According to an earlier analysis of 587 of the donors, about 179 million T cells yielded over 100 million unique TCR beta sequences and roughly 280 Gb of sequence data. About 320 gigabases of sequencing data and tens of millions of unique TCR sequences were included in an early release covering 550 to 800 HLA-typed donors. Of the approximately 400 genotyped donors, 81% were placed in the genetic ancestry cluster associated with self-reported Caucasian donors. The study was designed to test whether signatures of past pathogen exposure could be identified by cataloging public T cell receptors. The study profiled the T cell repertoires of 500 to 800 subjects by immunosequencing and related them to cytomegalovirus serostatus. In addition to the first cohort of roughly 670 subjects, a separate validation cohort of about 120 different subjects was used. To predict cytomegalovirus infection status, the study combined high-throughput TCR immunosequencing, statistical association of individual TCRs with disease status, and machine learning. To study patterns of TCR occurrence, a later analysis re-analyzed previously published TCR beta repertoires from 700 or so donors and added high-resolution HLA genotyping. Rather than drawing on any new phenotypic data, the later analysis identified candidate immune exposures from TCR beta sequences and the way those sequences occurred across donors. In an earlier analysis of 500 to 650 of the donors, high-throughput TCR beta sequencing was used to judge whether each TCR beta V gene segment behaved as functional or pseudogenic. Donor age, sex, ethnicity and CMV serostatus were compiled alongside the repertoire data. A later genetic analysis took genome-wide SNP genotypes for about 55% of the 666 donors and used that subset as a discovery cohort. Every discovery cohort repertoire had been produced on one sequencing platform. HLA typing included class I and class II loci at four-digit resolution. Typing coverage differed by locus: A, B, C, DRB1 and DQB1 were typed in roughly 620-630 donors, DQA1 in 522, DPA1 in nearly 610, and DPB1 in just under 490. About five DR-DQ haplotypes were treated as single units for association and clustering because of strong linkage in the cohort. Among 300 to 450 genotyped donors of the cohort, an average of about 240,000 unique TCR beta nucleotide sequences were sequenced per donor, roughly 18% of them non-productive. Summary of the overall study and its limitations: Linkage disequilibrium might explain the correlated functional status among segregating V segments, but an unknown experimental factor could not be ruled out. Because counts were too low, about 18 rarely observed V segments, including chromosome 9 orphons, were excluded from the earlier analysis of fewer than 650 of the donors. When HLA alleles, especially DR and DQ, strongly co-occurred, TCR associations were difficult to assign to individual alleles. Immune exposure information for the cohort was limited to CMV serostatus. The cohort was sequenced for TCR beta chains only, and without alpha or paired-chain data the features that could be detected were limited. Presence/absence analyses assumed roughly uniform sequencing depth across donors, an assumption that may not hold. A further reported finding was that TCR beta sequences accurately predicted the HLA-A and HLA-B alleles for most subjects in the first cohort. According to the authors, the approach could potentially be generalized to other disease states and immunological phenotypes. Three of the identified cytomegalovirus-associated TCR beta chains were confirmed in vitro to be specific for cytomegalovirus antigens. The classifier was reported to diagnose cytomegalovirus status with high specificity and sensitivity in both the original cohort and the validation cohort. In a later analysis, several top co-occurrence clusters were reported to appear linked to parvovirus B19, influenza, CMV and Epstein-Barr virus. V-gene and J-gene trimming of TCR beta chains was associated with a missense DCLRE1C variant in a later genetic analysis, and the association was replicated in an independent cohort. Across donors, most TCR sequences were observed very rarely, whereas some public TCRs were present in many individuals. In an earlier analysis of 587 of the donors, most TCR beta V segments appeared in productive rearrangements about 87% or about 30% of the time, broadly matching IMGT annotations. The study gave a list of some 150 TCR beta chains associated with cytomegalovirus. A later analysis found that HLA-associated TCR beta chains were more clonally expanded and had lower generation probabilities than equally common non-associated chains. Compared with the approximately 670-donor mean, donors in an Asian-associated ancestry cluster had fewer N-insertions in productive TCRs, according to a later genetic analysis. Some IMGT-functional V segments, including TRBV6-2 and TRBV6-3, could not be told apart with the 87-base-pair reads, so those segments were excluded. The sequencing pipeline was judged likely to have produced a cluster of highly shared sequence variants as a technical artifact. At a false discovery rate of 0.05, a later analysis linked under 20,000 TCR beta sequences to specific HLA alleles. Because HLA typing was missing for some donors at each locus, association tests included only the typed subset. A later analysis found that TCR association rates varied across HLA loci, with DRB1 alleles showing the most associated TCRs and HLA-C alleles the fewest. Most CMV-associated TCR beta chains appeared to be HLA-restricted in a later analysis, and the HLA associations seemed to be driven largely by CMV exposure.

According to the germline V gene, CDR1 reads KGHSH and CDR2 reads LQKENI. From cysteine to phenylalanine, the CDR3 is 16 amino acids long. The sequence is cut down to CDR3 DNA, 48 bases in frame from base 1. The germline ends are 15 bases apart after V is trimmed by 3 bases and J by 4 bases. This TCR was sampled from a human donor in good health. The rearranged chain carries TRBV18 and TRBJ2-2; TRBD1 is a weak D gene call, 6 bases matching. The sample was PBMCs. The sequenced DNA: TGTGCCAGCTCACCCTTGGACAGCTTTGTCACCGGGGAGCTGTTTTTT. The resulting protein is CASSPLDSFVTGELFF.